The rows below give T cell receptor beta chains drawn from one sample of a study of blood T cell repertoires in COVID-19. Repertoires were generated with immunoSEQ multiplex PCR, while TCRdb's copy carries only in-frame clones and drops some. The sample includes around 290,000 clones, approximately 92% of them seen just once. The sample taken for sequencing was PBMCs or T cells enriched from blood (not recorded which). The receptors shown here come from a woman between 25 and 40 years old who had recovered from COVID-19. Each CDR3 is given with its conserved first and last residue. The D gene is left open where the match is weak. Not every row has a clone size; where given, it reads once, few, many or a size class.

v_call: TRBV18
clone_size: -
j_call: TRBJ1-6
d_call: -
cdr3_aa: CASSSGLNNSPLHF
cdr3_nt: TGTGCCAGCTCATCGGGACTTAATAATTCACCCCTCCACTTT

v_call: TRBV2
clone_size: -
j_call: TRBJ2-1
d_call: TRBD1
cdr3_aa: CASSSPGQLLNEQFF
cdr3_nt: TGTGCCAGCAGTAGTCCGGGACAGCTTCTCAATGAGCAGTTCTTC

v_call: TRBV9
clone_size: -
j_call: TRBJ2-7
d_call: -
cdr3_aa: CASRDEEDEQYF
cdr3_nt: TGTGCCAGCAGAGACGAGGAAGACGAGCAGTACTTC

v_call: TRBV7-3
clone_size: -
j_call: TRBJ2-2
d_call: TRBD2
cdr3_aa: CASSPAGGSAGELFF
cdr3_nt: TGTGCCAGCAGCCCAGCGGGAGGGTCCGCCGGGGAGCTGTTTTTT

v_call: TRBV30
clone_size: -
j_call: TRBJ1-1
d_call: -
cdr3_aa: CAWSLRTEAFF
cdr3_nt: TGTGCCTGGAGTCTGAGGACTGAAGCTTTCTTT

v_call: TRBV30
clone_size: -
j_call: TRBJ2-3
d_call: TRBD2
cdr3_aa: CAWSVLAGGQGTQYF
cdr3_nt: TGTGCCTGGAGTGTACTAGCGGGAGGGCAGGGTACGCAGTATTTT

v_call: TRBV5-4
clone_size: once
j_call: TRBJ2-5
d_call: TRBD2
cdr3_aa: CASSLGGTSGILYQETQYF
cdr3_nt: TGTGCCAGCAGCTTGGGTGGGACTAGCGGGATACTGTACCAAGAGACCCAGTACTTC

v_call: TRBV19
clone_size: -
j_call: TRBJ2-1
d_call: -
cdr3_aa: CASRNRVSNEQFF
cdr3_nt: TGTGCCAGTAGAAACAGGGTTTCCAATGAGCAGTTCTTC

v_call: TRBV19
clone_size: -
j_call: TRBJ1-5
d_call: -
cdr3_aa: CASSINPGIAAQPQHF
cdr3_nt: TGTGCCAGTAGTATAAACCCCGGCATAGCGGCTCAGCCCCAGCATTTT

v_call: TRBV5-4
clone_size: -
j_call: TRBJ2-1
d_call: -
cdr3_aa: CASSSQTTGTYNEQFF
cdr3_nt: TGTGCCAGCAGCTCACAAACCACAGGGACCTACAATGAGCAGTTCTTC

v_call: TRBV4-3
clone_size: -
j_call: TRBJ2-2
d_call: -
cdr3_aa: CASSQNTGITTGELFF
cdr3_nt: TGCGCCAGCAGCCAGAACACGGGTATAACCACCGGGGAGCTGTTTTTT

v_call: TRBV7-2
clone_size: -
j_call: TRBJ1-1
d_call: TRBD1
cdr3_aa: CASSLGVGQGVATEAFF
cdr3_nt: TGTGCCAGCAGCTTGGGGGTCGGACAGGGGGTAGCTACTGAAGCTTTCTTT

v_call: TRBV7-8
clone_size: -
j_call: TRBJ2-7
d_call: TRBD2
cdr3_aa: CASSFLTSGPGEQYF
cdr3_nt: TGTGCCAGCAGCTTTTTGACTAGCGGGCCCGGCGAGCAGTACTTC

v_call: TRBV9
clone_size: -
j_call: TRBJ1-2
d_call: -
cdr3_aa: CASSAPNVYGYTF
cdr3_nt: TGTGCCAGCAGCGCCCCTAACGTCTATGGCTACACCTTC

v_call: TRBV4-3
clone_size: -
j_call: TRBJ2-7
d_call: -
cdr3_aa: CASSQAVPVSYEQYF
cdr3_nt: TGCGCCAGCAGCCAAGCAGTCCCAGTCTCCTACGAGCAGTACTTC

v_call: TRBV6-2/TRBV6-3
clone_size: few
j_call: TRBJ1-1
d_call: -
cdr3_aa: CASSYLEGTEAFF
cdr3_nt: TGTGCCAGCAGTTACCTCGAGGGCACTGAAGCTTTCTTT

v_call: TRBV7-2
clone_size: -
j_call: TRBJ2-2
d_call: -
cdr3_aa: CASSIANTGELFF
cdr3_nt: TGTGCCAGCAGCATCGCGAACACCGGGGAGCTGTTTTTT

v_call: TRBV19
clone_size: -
j_call: TRBJ1-1
d_call: -
cdr3_aa: CASSISNTEAFF
cdr3_nt: TGTGCCAGTAGTATTTCAAACACTGAAGCTTTCTTT

v_call: TRBV21-1
clone_size: once
j_call: TRBJ1-5
d_call: -
cdr3_aa: CASSPRDKNQPQHF
cdr3_nt: TGTGCCAGCAGCCCCCGGGACAAAAATCAGCCCCAGCATTTT

v_call: TRBV7-2
clone_size: -
j_call: TRBJ2-1
d_call: TRBD1
cdr3_aa: CASSLGSNRGHEQFF
cdr3_nt: TGTGCCAGCAGCTTAGGGTCTAACAGGGGGCATGAGCAGTTCTTC

v_call: TRBV3-1/TRBV3-2
clone_size: -
j_call: TRBJ1-2
d_call: -
cdr3_aa: CASSQETDFLYGYTF
cdr3_nt: TGTGCCAGCAGCCAAGAAACGGACTTTCTTTATGGCTACACCTTC

v_call: TRBV5-4
clone_size: -
j_call: TRBJ2-7
d_call: -
cdr3_aa: CASTPRVDSPGEQYF
cdr3_nt: TGTGCCAGCACCCCACGAGTGGACAGCCCGGGCGAGCAGTACTTC

v_call: TRBV7-9
clone_size: few
j_call: TRBJ1-4
d_call: -
cdr3_aa: CASSLPYSEKLFF
cdr3_nt: TGTGCCAGCAGCTTACCCTACAGTGAAAAACTGTTTTTT

v_call: TRBV15
clone_size: -
j_call: TRBJ2-2
d_call: -
cdr3_aa: CATSRAGSTGELFF
cdr3_nt: TGTGCCACCAGCAGAGCCGGGAGCACCGGGGAGCTGTTTTTT

v_call: TRBV6-5
clone_size: -
j_call: TRBJ2-6
d_call: -
cdr3_aa: CATHPLGGANVLTF
cdr3_nt: TGTGCCACCCATCCTCTCGGGGGGGCCAACGTCCTGACTTTC

v_call: TRBV7-9
clone_size: -
j_call: TRBJ1-4
d_call: -
cdr3_aa: CASSLRAGTNEKLFF
cdr3_nt: TGTGCCAGCAGTCTCCGGGCAGGGACTAATGAAAAACTGTTTTTT

v_call: TRBV28
clone_size: -
j_call: TRBJ1-5
d_call: -
cdr3_aa: CASSTGTGGIQPQHF
cdr3_nt: TGTGCCAGCAGTACCGGGACGGGAGGGATACAGCCCCAGCATTTT

v_call: TRBV25-1
clone_size: once
j_call: TRBJ2-7
d_call: TRBD2
cdr3_aa: CASSVSSGSSYEQYF
cdr3_nt: TGTGCCAGCAGTGTATCTAGCGGGAGCTCCTACGAGCAGTACTTC

v_call: TRBV7-2
clone_size: -
j_call: TRBJ2-7
d_call: TRBD1
cdr3_aa: CASSSPPQGIYEQYF
cdr3_nt: TGTGCCAGCAGCTCTCCACCACAGGGGATCTACGAGCAGTACTTC

v_call: TRBV10-1
clone_size: -
j_call: TRBJ2-2
d_call: -
cdr3_aa: CASSGTYTGELFF
cdr3_nt: TGCGCCAGCTCCGGGACTTACACCGGGGAGCTGTTTTTT

v_call: TRBV6-1
clone_size: few
j_call: TRBJ2-2
d_call: -
cdr3_aa: CASSEAYWRSTGELFF
cdr3_nt: TGTGCCAGCAGTGAAGCGTATTGGCGGAGCACCGGGGAGCTGTTTTTT

v_call: TRBV5-1
clone_size: -
j_call: TRBJ2-1
d_call: -
cdr3_aa: CASSFPRRDPPNNEQFF
cdr3_nt: TGCGCCAGCAGCTTCCCTCGGCGGGACCCCCCCAACAATGAGCAGTTCTTC

v_call: TRBV7-2
clone_size: -
j_call: TRBJ2-2
d_call: TRBD2
cdr3_aa: CASSPLLAGGPGELFF
cdr3_nt: TGTGCCAGCAGCCCCCTCCTAGCGGGAGGGCCCGGGGAGCTGTTTTTT

v_call: TRBV19
clone_size: once
j_call: TRBJ2-3
d_call: TRBD2
cdr3_aa: CASSIGLAGQDTQYF
cdr3_nt: TGTGCCAGTAGTATCGGACTAGCGGGCCAAGATACGCAGTATTTT

v_call: TRBV18
clone_size: -
j_call: TRBJ1-3
d_call: TRBD1
cdr3_aa: CASSPPVGTGNPSGNTIYF
cdr3_nt: TGTGCCAGCTCACCACCAGTAGGGACAGGGAACCCCTCTGGAAACACCATATATTTT

v_call: TRBV5-1
clone_size: -
j_call: TRBJ1-3
d_call: -
cdr3_aa: CASSPYGRVGNTIYF
cdr3_nt: TGCGCCAGCAGCCCCTATGGGAGGGTAGGAAACACCATATATTTT

v_call: TRBV7-2
clone_size: -
j_call: TRBJ2-7
d_call: -
cdr3_aa: CASSAQLYEQYF
cdr3_nt: TGTGCCAGCAGCGCCCAGTTGTACGAGCAGTACTTC

v_call: TRBV11-2
clone_size: -
j_call: TRBJ1-4
d_call: -
cdr3_aa: CASSLVRESEKLFF
cdr3_nt: TGTGCCAGCAGCTTAGTCAGGGAAAGTGAAAAACTGTTTTTT

v_call: TRBV9
clone_size: -
j_call: TRBJ1-5
d_call: -
cdr3_aa: CASSVDGVGNQPQHF
cdr3_nt: TGTGCCAGCAGCGTAGACGGGGTGGGCAATCAGCCCCAGCATTTT

v_call: TRBV7-2
clone_size: -
j_call: TRBJ1-1
d_call: -
cdr3_aa: CASSAAPRGNTEAFF
cdr3_nt: TGTGCCAGCAGCGCTGCTCCTCGGGGGAACACTGAAGCTTTCTTT

v_call: TRBV3-1/TRBV3-2
clone_size: -
j_call: TRBJ1-2
d_call: -
cdr3_aa: CASSRDRGYTF
cdr3_nt: TGTGCCAGCAGCCGCGACAGGGGCTACACCTTC

v_call: TRBV6-2/TRBV6-3
clone_size: -
j_call: TRBJ2-5
d_call: TRBD2
cdr3_aa: CASSYGLAGGLREETQYF
cdr3_nt: TGTGCCAGCAGTTACGGGCTAGCGGGAGGGTTGAGAGAGGAGACCCAGTACTTC

v_call: TRBV9
clone_size: -
j_call: TRBJ1-6
d_call: -
cdr3_aa: CASSVGAQNSPLHF
cdr3_nt: TGTGCCAGCAGCGTAGGGGCACAAAATTCACCCCTCCACTTT

v_call: TRBV21-1
clone_size: -
j_call: TRBJ1-5
d_call: -
cdr3_aa: CASSTGQGCNQPQHF
cdr3_nt: TGTGCCAGCAGCACTGGACAGGGTTGCAATCAGCCCCAGCATTTT

v_call: TRBV6-2/TRBV6-3
clone_size: -
j_call: TRBJ1-2
d_call: TRBD1
cdr3_aa: CASSPGTANYGYTF
cdr3_nt: TGTGCCAGCAGTCCCGGGACAGCTAACTATGGCTACACCTTC

v_call: TRBV29-1
clone_size: -
j_call: TRBJ2-7
d_call: TRBD2
cdr3_aa: CSAKTSGNSYEQYF
cdr3_nt: TGCAGCGCCAAGACTAGCGGGAATTCCTACGAGCAGTACTTC

v_call: TRBV30
clone_size: once
j_call: TRBJ1-6
d_call: -
cdr3_aa: CAWKGVSYNSPLHF
cdr3_nt: TGTGCCTGGAAGGGAGTCTCCTATAATTCACCCCTCCACTTT

v_call: TRBV11-2
clone_size: once
j_call: TRBJ1-5
d_call: TRBD1
cdr3_aa: CASSLGTGGAGQPQHF
cdr3_nt: TGTGCCAGCAGCTTAGGGACAGGGGGCGCAGGTCAGCCCCAGCATTTT

v_call: TRBV3-1/TRBV3-2
clone_size: once
j_call: TRBJ2-1
d_call: TRBD2
cdr3_aa: CASSQDRRGGSRDEQFF
cdr3_nt: TGTGCCAGCAGCCAAGATAGGCGGGGCGGGAGCAGAGATGAGCAGTTCTTC

v_call: TRBV7-9
clone_size: -
j_call: TRBJ1-2
d_call: -
cdr3_aa: CASSLVQSYGYTF
cdr3_nt: TGTGCCAGCAGCTTAGTACAGTCCTATGGCTACACCTTC

v_call: TRBV27
clone_size: -
j_call: TRBJ2-3
d_call: TRBD1
cdr3_aa: CASSPWDRGSTDTQYF
cdr3_nt: TGTGCCAGCAGTCCCTGGGACAGGGGTTCCACAGATACGCAGTATTTT

v_call: TRBV6-5
clone_size: -
j_call: TRBJ2-3
d_call: -
cdr3_aa: CASKVEGVTDTQYF
cdr3_nt: TGTGCCAGCAAGGTTGAGGGCGTCACAGATACGCAGTATTTT

v_call: TRBV15
clone_size: once
j_call: TRBJ2-1
d_call: -
cdr3_aa: CATSTPTSDYNEQFF
cdr3_nt: TGTGCCACCAGCACCCCTACTAGTGATTACAATGAGCAGTTCTTC

v_call: TRBV9
clone_size: -
j_call: TRBJ2-3
d_call: TRBD2
cdr3_aa: CASSETGTSGRDTQYF
cdr3_nt: TGTGCCAGCAGCGAAACCGGGACTAGCGGACGTGATACGCAGTATTTT